The present entry profiles one T cell receptor beta chain with its context. Its specificity is unknown. The data are from a study of blood T cells in healthy people across ages. Findings of the study overall: Higher diversity, along with more naive CD4+ cells, distinguished long-lived donors from aged donors.

Per germline, CDR1 SEHNR and CDR2 FQNEAQ (reference sequence). V lost 5 bases and J 8 bases, leaving 7 bases between the germline ends. The CDR3 loop spans 12 amino acids. Next came a second PCR, run for roughly 6 to 11 cycles, which used a sample-barcoded 5' primer along with a J-beta primer mix. TCRdb ran MiXCR on the 5' RACE reads and lists one entry per CDR3 protein. The sample carries hundreds of thousands of distinct CDR3 sequences, 40% to 50% recorded once. Material for sequencing was blood. The source is a man between 60 and 75 years old in good health. This chain joins TRBV7-9 and TRBJ1-6; perhaps TRBD1 as D (5 bases). The CDR3 DNA reads as TGTGCCAGCAGCCCGACAGATTCACCCCTCCACTTT. Translated: CASSPTDSPLHF.